This TCR beta chain was identified during a study of response to subunit inactivated influenza vaccine (dated by TCRdb to between 2018 and 2020). Study-wide context: To follow how T cells responded to a trivalent subunit inactivated influenza vaccine, the researchers relied on deep quantitative profiling of the T cell receptor repertoire. Beyond this particular receptor, the publication reports: It was suggested by the authors that each seasonal influenza vaccination may recruit only a limited number of new T cells.

To note about this clonotype: The antigen this receptor binds is unknown. The sample holds no much larger clone one base away, and base qualities are not on file.

From cysteine to phenylalanine, the CDR3 is 13 amino acids long. This entry keeps only the CDR3 DNA: 39 bases, framed from base 1. The germline V gene (reference sequence) yields MNHEY for CDR1 and SMNVEV for CDR2. V sheds 5 bases and J sheds 0 bases, leaving 8 bases between their ends. The sample's time point label, in plain terms: approximately 45 days after influenza vaccine administration. The library was made by RT-PCR. TCRdb lists the instrument as Illumina HiSeq 2500. TCRdb reran the public reads through fastp at Q25 and MiXCR, keeping productive beta chains. Rows are unified per CDR3 protein, each entry keeping the most common DNA and genes. This sample comprises approximately 500,000 distinct CDR3 sequences, over 10% of them detected only once. The ten most abundant clones make up around 13% of the sample.

This sequence originates from a man over 45 who received an inactivated influenza vaccine. Donor details come from another sample of the same person, matched by shared clones. The chain is encoded by TRBV27 joined to TRBJ2-7, with the D gene too uncertain to name. The sequenced sample was PBMCs from blood, obtained roughly 48 days after vaccination. The DNA sequence is given as TGTGCCAGCAGTCACACCCCCTCCTACGAGCAGTACTTC. It codes for CASSHTPSYEQYF.